The 28 T cell receptor beta chains listed next were all sequenced from one sample in a study of OX40 agonist ivuxolimab in advanced cancers. Libraries were prepared by immunoSEQ multiplex PCR; TCRdb keeps only in-frame clonotypes and omits some of them. Among about 78,000 clones, around 91% were seen once, and the ten largest hold approximately 3%. This sample comprised CD4+ or CD8+ T cells sorted from blood, obtained in a trial of the OX40 agonist ivuxolimab. The receptors come from an adult with an advanced solid tumor such as melanoma, head and neck, liver or kidney cancer.

The V and J genes are TRBV7-6 and TRBJ1-1; the match to TRBD1 covers 7 bases. Germline values: CDR1 SGHVS, CDR2 FNYEAQ. With 0 bases clipped from V and 0 bases from J, the junction kept 7 bases outside the gene matches. This CDR3 is built from 17 residues. The CDR3 sequence: CASSLAPGGTVNTEAFF. The CDR3 nucleotides read TGTGCCAGCAGCTTAGCGCCGGGAGGGACAGTGAACACTGAAGCTTTCTTT.

Written as DNA, the CDR3 is TGTGCCAGCAGCTCGGCGGGGGAGACCCAGTACTTC. Translated: CASSSAGETQYF. The genes are TRBV7-9 and TRBJ2-5, with D possibly being TRBD2 (6 bases). Germline CDR1 SEHNR, CDR2 FQNEAQ (reference sequence). This CDR3 has 12 residues. The V gene lost 4 bases and the J gene lost 5 bases, with 8 bases spanning the gap.

The genes are TRBV28 and TRBJ2-6; 8 bases agree with TRBD1. Germline CDR1 MDHEN, CDR2 SYDVKM. V lost 4 bases and J lost 2; bases outside the gene matches: 1. The CDR3 length is 15 residues. Here the CDR3 DNA reads TGTGCCAGCAGTTCACAGGGGGCTGGGGCCAACGTCCTGACTTTC. It yields the protein CASSSQGAGANVLTF. Combining the CDR3 with reference TRBV28 and TRBJ2-6 gives the whole variable domain DVKVTQSSRYLVKRTGEKVFLECVQDMDHENMFWYRQDPGLGLRLIYFSYDVKMKEKGDIPEGYSVSREKKERFSLILESASTNQTSMYLCASSSQGAGANVLTFGAGSRLTVL.

The chain links TRBV11-3 to TRBJ2-1; weak D call: TRBD2 (6 bases). Germline-derived CDR1 and CDR2 are SGHNT and YENEEA. Trimming removed 5 bases from V and 6 bases from J, with 17 bases in between. This CDR3 has 15 amino acids. For the CDR3, the DNA is TGTGCCAGCAGCCTAGGAGGGGATCGAGGCAATGAGCAGTTCTTC. Its protein is CASSLGGDRGNEQFF.

This chain links TRBV11-2 with TRBJ2-1; D gene uncertain. This CDR3 has 14 amino acids. From germline, CDR1 is SGHAT and CDR2 FQNNGV. Trimming took off 1 base at V and 3 bases at J, with 7 bases between the two ends. The CDR3 sequence: CASSLVPSYNEQFF. The CDR3 DNA reads as TGTGCCAGCAGCTTAGTTCCCAGCTACAATGAGCAGTTCTTC.

This clone was observed once. The chain uses TRBV10-2 and TRBJ2-7; D gene ambiguous. There are 13 residues in the CDR3. Trimming left V 5 bases short and J 7 bases short, with 15 bases between. Germline CDR1 is WSHSY and CDR2 is SAAADI. CDR3 loop: CASSLGNSREQYF. In DNA, the CDR3 is TGCGCCAGCAGTCTTGGGAACTCTAGAGAGCAGTACTTC.

CDR3 in DNA: TGTGCCAGCAGCTTAATTAGAACTGGAAACACCATATATTTT. Amino acids: CASSLIRTGNTIYF. This sequence joins TRBV7-9 and TRBJ1-3; no definite D call. This CDR3 has 14 amino acids. The V gene lost 2 bases and the J gene lost 2 bases, with 7 bases spanning the gap. CDR1 is SEHNR, CDR2 FQNEAQ, per germline (reference sequence).

The chain is built from TRBV20-1 and TRBJ2-3, with D tentatively TRBD2 (6 bases). V dropped 6 bases and J dropped 6 bases, with 10 bases sitting between them. The CDR3 extends over 11 amino acids. Per the germline V gene, CDR1 is DFQATT and CDR2 is SNEGSKA (reference sequence). The CDR3 DNA follows: TGCAGTGCCCCGGAGGGTGATACGCAGTATTTT. This codes for CSAPEGDTQYF.

This chain connects TRBV19 to TRBJ2-1, with D uncertain. Germline V gene sequence: CDR1 LNHDA, CDR2 SQIVND (reference sequence). V gave up 6 bases and J gave up 3 bases, with 9 bases separating them. The CDR3 is made up of 13 amino acids. The CDR3 sequence is CASRGQNYNEQFF. CDR3 sequence (DNA): TGTGCCAGTAGGGGCCAGAACTACAATGAGCAGTTCTTC.

J is TRBJ1-3 and V is TRBV7-2, with a possible D match to TRBD1 (5 bases). Trimming cost V 2 bases and J 7 bases, with 15 bases left between them. The CDR3 runs 15 residues. Looked up from germline, CDR1 is SGHTA and CDR2 is FQGNSA. The CDR3 DNA follows: TGTGCCAGCAGCTTAAATGGGGCCGTCCAGAACACCATATATTTT. This encodes CASSLNGAVQNTIYF.

This clone was counted once. The rearrangement links TRBV7-2 to TRBJ1-5; TRBD1 is a possible D gene (6 bases). Between the trimmed V and J ends, which lost 3 bases and 6 bases, there was a span of 15 bases. The germline gives CDR1 SGHTA, CDR2 FQGNSA. The CDR3 consists of 15 residues. The chain's CDR3 is CASSFLQGVGQPQHF. CDR3 nucleotides: TGTGCCAGCAGCTTCCTACAGGGTGTGGGTCAGCCCCAGCATTTT.

The chain has TRBV2 and TRBJ1-5; D perhaps matches TRBD1 (5 bases). Germline lookup yields CDR1 SNHLY and CDR2 FYNNEI. The CDR3 contains 14 residues. V lost 7 bases and J 3 bases, leaving 13 bases between the germline ends. The CDR3 DNA reads TGTGCCAGCAATAAGGGAGGGGCCAATCAGCCCCAGCATTTT. The encoded protein is CASNKGGANQPQHF. The full variable domain, completed using reference TRBV2 and TRBJ1-5, is EPEVTQTPSHQVTQMGQEVILRCVPISNHLYFYWYRQILGQKVEFLVSFYNNEISEKSEIFDDQFSVERPDGSNFTLKIRSTKLEDSAMYFCASNKGGANQPQHFGDGTRLSIL.

This chain links TRBV6-5 with TRBJ2-2; D not certain. Germline lookup yields CDR1 MNHEY and CDR2 SVGAGI. This CDR3 contains 15 residues. The V gene lost 2 bases and the J gene lost 5 bases, with 12 bases spanning the gap. CDR3 in amino acids: CASSYETGSTGELFF. The DNA for the CDR3 is TGTGCCAGCAGTTACGAGACGGGCAGTACCGGGGAGCTGTTTTTT.

The chain uses TRBV7-8 and TRBJ2-7; 12 nucleotides align to TRBD2. Trimming at V came to 5 bases and at J to 3 bases, leaving 5 bases not matched to a gene. The CDR3 length is 15 residues. From germline, CDR1 is SGHVS and CDR2 FQNEAQ. In DNA, the CDR3 is TGTGCCAGCAGCCCGACTAGCGGGGGACACTACGAGCAGTACTTC. Residues: CASSPTSGGHYEQYF.

The CDR3 is CASSFLTGTGADEQFF. CDR3 DNA sequence: TGTGCCAGCAGCTTCCTAACCGGGACAGGGGCGGATGAGCAGTTCTTC. The V and J genes are TRBV11-2 and TRBJ2-1; the match to TRBD1 covers 10 bases. V shed 3 bases and J 8 bases; nucleotides not matched to a gene: 10. Per the germline V gene, CDR1 is SGHAT and CDR2 is FQNNGV. This CDR3 has 16 amino acids.

The V gene is TRBV7-8, the J gene TRBJ1-5; TRBD1 agrees at 7 bases. The V and J ends lost 5 bases and 6 bases, in that order; junction bases with no gene match: 10. The CDR3 has 15 amino acids. Germline V gene data show CDR1 as SGHVS and CDR2 as FQNEAQ. This chain's CDR3 is CASSPVLTGSQPQHF. The DNA of the CDR3 is TGTGCCAGCAGCCCGGTTCTGACAGGGAGTCAGCCCCAGCATTTT. Filled out from reference TRBV7-8 and TRBJ1-5, the complete variable domain reads GAGVSQSPRYKVAKRGQDVALRCDPISGHVSLFWYQQALGQGPEFLTYFQNEAQLDKSGLPSDRFFAERPEGSVSTLKIQRTQQEDSAVYLCASSPVLTGSQPQHFGDGTRLSIL.

The chain links TRBV5-4 to TRBJ1-4; the match to TRBD1 covers 10 bases. Germline lookup yields CDR1 SGHNT and CDR2 YYREEE (reference sequence). Losses at the gene ends were 1 base for V and 5 bases for J; bases not matched to a gene: 5. The CDR3 totals 16 residues. CDR3 region: CASSLPPGQGNEKLFF. CDR3 coding DNA: TGTGCCAGCAGCTTGCCCCCGGGACAGGGGAATGAAAAACTGTTTTTT.

The genes are TRBV19 and TRBJ2-3; D is unresolved. V lost 7 bases and J lost 0, with 11 bases in between. The V gene's germline CDR1 is LNHDA and CDR2 SQIVND (reference sequence). The CDR3 totals 14 residues. CDR3 DNA: TGTGCCAGTAACCCGGGCCTGAGCACAGATACGCAGTATTTT. Amino acid sequence: CASNPGLSTDTQYF.

The V gene is TRBV5-1, the J gene TRBJ1-4, with 12 bases lining up with TRBD1. The CDR3 consists of 16 residues. With V trimmed by 0 bases and J by 7 bases, 4 bases remained unmatched. Germline CDR1 is SGHRS and CDR2 is YFSETQ. CDR3 protein: CASSLEGQGAGEKLFF. CDR3 DNA: TGCGCCAGCAGCTTGGAGGGACAGGGGGCTGGTGAAAAACTGTTTTTT.

The rearrangement uses TRBV2 and TRBJ2-3, with D possibly called TRBD1 or TRBD2 (5 bases each). The CDR3 has 14 amino acids. Germline V lookup: CDR1 SNHLY, CDR2 FYNNEI. Trimming cost V 8 bases and J 1 base, with 13 bases left between them. The DNA for the CDR3 is TGTGCCAGCGTACCTCAGGGAGGCACAGATACGCAGTATTTT. Translated: CASVPQGGTDTQYF.

The chain recombines TRBV4-1 with TRBJ1-2; possibly TRBD1 for D (6 bases). Germline lookup yields CDR1 MGHRA and CDR2 YSYEKL. V was shortened by 1 base and J by 7 bases, with 34 bases between the two germline ends. The CDR3 consists of 21 residues. The CDR3: CASSQGGRGSKNKGVVSGYTF. CDR3 coding DNA: TGCGCCAGCAGCCAAGGGGGCAGGGGATCGAAAAACAAGGGGGTTGTCTCTGGCTACACCTTC.

This chain connects TRBV28 to TRBJ1-5; 11 bases fit TRBD1. V gave up 2 bases and J gave up 3 bases; unmatched junction bases: 3. The length of the CDR3 is 16 residues. From germline, CDR1 is MDHEN and CDR2 SYDVKM. The CDR3 DNA reads TGTGCCAGCAGTTTAGGACAGGGGGCAAACAATCAGCCCCAGCATTTT. Protein product: CASSLGQGANNQPQHF. Looking up the rest from reference TRBV28 and TRBJ1-5 gives the full variable domain: DVKVTQSSRYLVKRTGEKVFLECVQDMDHENMFWYRQDPGLGLRLIYFSYDVKMKEKGDIPEGYSVSREKKERFSLILESASTNQTSMYLCASSLGQGANNQPQHFGDGTRLSIL.

This chain links TRBV10-3 with TRBJ1-4, with D maybe TRBD1 (5 bases). The CDR3 spans 13 residues. The germline V and J ends were trimmed by 11 bases and 2 bases, with 12 bases remaining between them. Germline lookup yields CDR1 ENHRY and CDR2 SYGVKD. The CDR3 reads CACRGGTNEKLFF. The DNA for the CDR3 is TGTGCCTGCCGGGGGGGGACTAATGAAAAACTGTTTTTT.

V and J are TRBV4-1 and TRBJ1-2; D might be TRBD1 (6 bases). The ends were cut back, 2 bases at V and 4 bases at J, with 11 bases in the middle. The CDR3 length is 14 residues. Germline V gene lookup returns CDR1 MGHRA and CDR2 YSYEKL. CDR3: CASSQPQGGYGYTF. The CDR3 bases are TGCGCCAGCAGCCAACCACAGGGAGGCTATGGCTACACCTTC.

This sequence joins TRBV11-2 and TRBJ2-7; D gene ambiguous. The CDR3 is 14 amino acids. Germline CDR1 and CDR2: SGHAT and FQNNGV. The V and J ends lost 1 base and 4 bases respectively, with 11 bases between them. The CDR3 bases are TGTGCCAGCAGCTTAGTGGGAAGAACTTACGAGCAGTACTTC. Amino acid sequence: CASSLVGRTYEQYF.

V is TRBV7-9 and J is TRBJ2-7; TRBD1 matches 8 bases. Losses at the gene ends were 2 bases for V and 6 bases for J; bases not matched to a gene: 3. In germline, CDR1 is SEHNR, CDR2 FQNEAQ (reference sequence). The CDR3 is 13 amino acids. The CDR3 DNA follows: TGTGCCAGCAGCTTACAAACAGGGGGCGAGCAGTACTTC. Residues: CASSLQTGGEQYF.

The rearrangement joins TRBV5-1 to TRBJ1-4; the D is unclear. V was clipped by 0 bases and J by 3 bases, with 6 bases between them. The CDR3 covers 14 residues. CDR1 is SGHRS and CDR2 is YFSETQ in the germline V gene. The CDR3 reads CASSLAPANEKLFF. The CDR3 nucleotides read TGCGCCAGCAGCTTGGCCCCCGCTAATGAAAAACTGTTTTTT. Based on the CDR3 plus reference TRBV5-1 and TRBJ1-4, the full variable domain is KAGVTQTPRYLIKTRGQQVTLSCSPISGHRSVSWYQQTPGQGLQFLFEYFSETQRNKGNFPGRFSGRQFSNSRSEMNVSTLELGDSALYLCASSLAPANEKLFFGSGTQLSVL.

The rearrangement joins TRBV6-1 to TRBJ1-5; 8 bases align to TRBD1. Trimming took 3 bases from V and 4 from J; bases not matched to a gene: 8. CDR1 is MNHNS, CDR2 SASEGT, per germline. The CDR3 is 16 amino acids. The CDR3 spells CASSDFGQGTNQPQHF. The CDR3 region has the DNA TGTGCCAGCAGTGACTTCGGACAGGGTACAAATCAGCCCCAGCATTTT.